Following are 9 T cell receptor beta chains from one sample sequenced in a study of T cell repertoires in cytomegalovirus infection. TCRdb reprocessed the reads via MiXCR and lists one record per CDR3 protein. Of around 69,000 distinct CDR3 sequences in the sample, approximately 22% were seen once. For these TCRs, the target antigens are not known. Here the sequenced sample was CD8+ T cells from cultured PBMCs, taken from culture after CMV antigen stimulation. Receptors originate from a human donor in good health (CMV status not recorded). Some clones in this sample may be carry-over from other donors' samples.

The gene calls are TRBV6-2 or TRBV6-3 and TRBJ1-2; 7 bases are a match to TRBD1. The CDR3 sequence is 18 residues long. Losses at the gene ends were 5 bases for V and 1 base for J; bases not matched to a gene: 16. Germline CDR1 MNHEY, CDR2 SVGEGT. This CDR3 reads CASSLRPGQRALNYGYTF. Written as DNA, the CDR3 is TGTGCCAGCAGTCTCCGACCGGGACAGAGGGCCCTTAACTATGGCTACACCTTC.

This clonotype was recorded many times. The chain couples TRBV27 to TRBJ1-5, with unresolved D. Germline CDR1 reads MNHEY; CDR2 reads SMNVEV (reference sequence). V was shortened by 2 bases and J by 7 bases, with 6 bases between the two germline ends. The CDR3 is 12 residues long. CDR3 DNA sequence: TGTGCCAGCAGTTTAATGGGACAGCCCCAGCATTTT. It is translated as CASSLMGQPQHF.

In this sample, this clonotype turned up many times. The chain joins TRBV7-8 to TRBJ2-7; D may match TRBD1 or TRBD2 (5 bases each). Germline CDR1 and CDR2: SGHVS and FQNEAQ. The ends were cut back, 2 bases at V and 2 bases at J, with 7 bases in the middle. The CDR3 loop spans 13 amino acids. The CDR3 nucleotides read TGTGCCAGCAGCTTAATGGGGGCCTACGAGCAGTACTTC. This encodes CASSLMGAYEQYF.

This clonotype has at least ten counts. This chain connects TRBV7-6 to TRBJ2-2; 8 bases are a match to TRBD1. Germline V gives CDR1 SGHVS, CDR2 FNYEAQ. The CDR3 runs 15 residues. The V segment lost 5 bases and the J segment 6 bases; nucleotides outside the gene matches: 8. CDR3 region: CASSQGQGPPGELFF. As DNA, the CDR3 is TGTGCCAGCAGCCAAGGACAGGGACCACCCGGGGAGCTGTTTTTT.

A few counts support this clonotype. This chain joins TRBV11-2 and TRBJ1-1, with D tentatively TRBD1 (6 bases). The CDR3 consists of 15 residues. The germline gives CDR1 SGHAT, CDR2 FQNNGV. Deletions cut 4 bases from V and 10 bases from J, with 22 bases between. CDR3 region: CASSYPSQGHGGAFF. The DNA for the CDR3 is TGTGCCAGCAGCTACCCCTCCCAGGGGCATGGGGGAGCTTTCTTT.

This chain links TRBV6-2 or TRBV6-3 with TRBJ2-7; possibly TRBD1 for D (5 bases). The germline V gene has CDR1 MNHEY and CDR2 SVGEGT. V was clipped by 1 base and J by 3 bases, with 13 bases between them. CDR3 length: 15 residues. CDR3 sequence reads: CASSYFSTANYEQYF. The CDR3 DNA follows: TGTGCCAGCAGTTACTTTTCGACAGCGAACTACGAGCAGTACTTC.

Points on this clonotype: A read error may explain this, as a much larger clone is one base away. The CDR3 region is CASSFGGGGAEEQFF. The DNA for the CDR3 is TGTGCCAGCAGCTTTGGGGGAGGGGGGGCGGAAGAGCAGTTCTTC. The V and J genes are TRBV7-6 and TRBJ2-1; D is possibly TRBD2 (7 bases). CDR1 and CDR2 (germline): SGHVS, FNYEAQ. The CDR3 length is 15 residues. V was cut by 3 bases and J by 10 bases, with 19 bases left in between.

The chain links TRBV4-1 to TRBJ1-1, with 7 bases aligning to TRBD1. The CDR3 is made up of 11 amino acids. CDR1 MGHRA and CDR2 YSYEKL come from the germline V gene. Trimming took 8 bases from V and 5 from J; bases not matched to a gene: 2. The CDR3 bases are TGCGCCAGCCAGGGGGGGACTGAAGCTTTCTTT. Translating gives CASQGGTEAFF.

The table lists this clonotype with a few counts. The chain joins TRBV6-2 or TRBV6-3 to TRBJ1-5; a possible D gene is TRBD1 (6 bases). The V gene lost 2 bases and the J gene lost 6 bases, with 14 bases spanning the gap. Germline CDR1 MNHEY, CDR2 SVGEGT. There are 15 residues in the CDR3. CDR3 sequence: CASSYEQGIFQPQHF. The DNA for the CDR3 is TGTGCCAGCAGTTACGAGCAGGGGATATTTCAGCCCCAGCATTTT.